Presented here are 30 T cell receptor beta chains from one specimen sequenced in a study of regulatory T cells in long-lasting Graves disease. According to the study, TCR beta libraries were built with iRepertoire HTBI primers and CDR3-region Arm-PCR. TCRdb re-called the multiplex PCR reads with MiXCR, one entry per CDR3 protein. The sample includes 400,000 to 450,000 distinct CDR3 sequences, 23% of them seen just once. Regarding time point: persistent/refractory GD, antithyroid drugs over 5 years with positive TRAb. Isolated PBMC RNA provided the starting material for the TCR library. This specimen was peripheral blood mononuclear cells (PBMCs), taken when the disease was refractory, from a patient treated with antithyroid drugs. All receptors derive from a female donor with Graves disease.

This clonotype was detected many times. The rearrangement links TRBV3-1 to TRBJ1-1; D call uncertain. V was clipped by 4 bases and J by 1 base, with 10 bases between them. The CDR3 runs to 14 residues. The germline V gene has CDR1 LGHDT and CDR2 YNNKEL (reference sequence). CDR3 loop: CASSRSWTNTEAFF. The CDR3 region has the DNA TGTGCCAGCAGCCGTTCCTGGACGAACACTGAAGCTTTCTTT.

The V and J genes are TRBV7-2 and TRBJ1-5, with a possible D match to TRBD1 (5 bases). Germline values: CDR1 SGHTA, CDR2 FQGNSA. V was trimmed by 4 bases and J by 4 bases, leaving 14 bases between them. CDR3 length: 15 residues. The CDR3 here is CASSYKGFGNQPQHF. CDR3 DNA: TGTGCCAGCAGCTACAAGGGGTTCGGAAATCAGCCCCAGCATTTT.

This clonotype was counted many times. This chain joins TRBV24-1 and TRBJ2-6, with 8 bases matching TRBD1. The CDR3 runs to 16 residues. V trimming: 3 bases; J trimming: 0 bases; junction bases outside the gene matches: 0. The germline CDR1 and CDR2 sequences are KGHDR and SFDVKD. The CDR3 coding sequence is TGTGCCACCAGTGATGGACAGGGCTCTGGGGCCAACGTCCTGACTTTC. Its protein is CATSDGQGSGANVLTF.

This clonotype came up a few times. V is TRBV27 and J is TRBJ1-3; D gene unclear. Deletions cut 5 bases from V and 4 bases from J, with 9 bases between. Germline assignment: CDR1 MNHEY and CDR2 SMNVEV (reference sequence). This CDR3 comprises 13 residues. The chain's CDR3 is CASSRRWGNTIYF. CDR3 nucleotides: TGTGCCAGCAGTCGCAGGTGGGGAAACACCATATATTTT.

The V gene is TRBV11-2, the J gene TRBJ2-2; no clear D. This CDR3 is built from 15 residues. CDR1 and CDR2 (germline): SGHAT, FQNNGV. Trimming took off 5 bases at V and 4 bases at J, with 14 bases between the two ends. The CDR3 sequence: CASSLPFKGTGELFF. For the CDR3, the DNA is TGTGCCAGCAGCCTTCCTTTCAAAGGCACCGGGGAGCTGTTTTTT.

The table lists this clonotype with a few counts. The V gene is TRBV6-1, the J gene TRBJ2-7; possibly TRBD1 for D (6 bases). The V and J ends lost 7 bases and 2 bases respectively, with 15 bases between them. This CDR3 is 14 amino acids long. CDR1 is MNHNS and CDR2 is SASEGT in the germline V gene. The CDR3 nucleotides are TGTGCCAGCACCGAACAGGGAAAGACCTACGAGCAGTACTTC. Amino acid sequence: CASTEQGKTYEQYF.

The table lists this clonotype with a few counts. The CDR3 DNA is TGTGCCAGCAGTTACTCGACAGGAAGTGGGTTCTACGAGCAGTACTTC. Translating it yields CASSYSTGSGFYEQYF. The chain links TRBV6-2 or TRBV6-3 to TRBJ2-7; D perhaps matches TRBD1 (6 bases). Germline V gene lookup returns CDR1 MNHEY and CDR2 SVGEGT. The V end was cut by 0 bases, the J end by 3 bases, with 15 bases between. The CDR3 covers 16 residues.

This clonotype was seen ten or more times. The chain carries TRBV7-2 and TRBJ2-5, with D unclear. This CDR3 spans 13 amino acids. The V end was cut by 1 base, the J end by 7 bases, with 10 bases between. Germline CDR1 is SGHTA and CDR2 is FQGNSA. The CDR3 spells CASSLGPEGTQYF. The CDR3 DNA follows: TGTGCCAGCAGCTTAGGGCCTGAAGGGACCCAGTACTTC.

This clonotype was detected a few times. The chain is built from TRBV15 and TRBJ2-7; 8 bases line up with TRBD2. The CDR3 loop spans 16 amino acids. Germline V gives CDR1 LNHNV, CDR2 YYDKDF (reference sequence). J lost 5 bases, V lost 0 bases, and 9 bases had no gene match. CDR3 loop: CATSRDYEAGVNEQYF. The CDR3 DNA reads TGTGCCACCAGCAGAGATTATGAAGCGGGAGTAAACGAGCAGTACTTC.

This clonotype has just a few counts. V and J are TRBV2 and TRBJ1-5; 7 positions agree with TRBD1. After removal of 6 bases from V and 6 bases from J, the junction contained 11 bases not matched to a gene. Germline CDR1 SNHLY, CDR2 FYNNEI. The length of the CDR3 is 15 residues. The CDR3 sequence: CASSSGTDIGQPQHF. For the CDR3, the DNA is TGTGCCAGCAGCTCCGGGACAGATATCGGTCAGCCCCAGCATTTT.

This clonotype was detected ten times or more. The CDR3 sequence is CASSVGPGQNTEAFF. Here the CDR3 DNA reads TGCGCCAGCAGCGTCGGACCGGGACAGAACACTGAAGCTTTCTTT. The chain carries TRBV5-1 and TRBJ1-1; D perhaps matches TRBD1 (6 bases). V gave up 4 bases and J gave up 1 base, with 14 bases separating them. In germline, CDR1 is SGHRS, CDR2 YFSETQ. CDR3 length: 15 residues. The complete variable domain, with remaining parts taken from reference TRBV5-1 and TRBJ1-1, reads KAGVTQTPRYLIKTRGQQVTLSCSPISGHRSVSWYQQTPGQGLQFLFEYFSETQRNKGNFPGRFSGRQFSNSRSEMNVSTLELGDSALYLCASSVGPGQNTEAFFGQGTRLTVV.

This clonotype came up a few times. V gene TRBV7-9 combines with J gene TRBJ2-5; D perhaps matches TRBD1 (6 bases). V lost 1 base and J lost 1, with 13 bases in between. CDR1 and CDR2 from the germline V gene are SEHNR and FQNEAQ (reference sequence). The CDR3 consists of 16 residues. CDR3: CASSLGEGQPQETQYF. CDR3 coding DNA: TGTGCCAGCAGCTTAGGCGAAGGACAGCCCCAAGAGACCCAGTACTTC.

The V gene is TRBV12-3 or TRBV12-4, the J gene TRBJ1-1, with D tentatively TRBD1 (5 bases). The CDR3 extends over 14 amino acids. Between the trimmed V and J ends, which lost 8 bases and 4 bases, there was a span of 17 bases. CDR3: CASGKTGGFTEAFF. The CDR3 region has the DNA TGTGCCAGCGGAAAAACCGGGGGTTTCACTGAAGCTTTCTTT.

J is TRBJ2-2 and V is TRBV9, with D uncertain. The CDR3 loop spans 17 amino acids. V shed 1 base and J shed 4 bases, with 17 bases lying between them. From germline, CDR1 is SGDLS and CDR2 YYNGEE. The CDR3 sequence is CASSVSILGPGTGELFF. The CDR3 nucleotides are TGTGCCAGCAGCGTATCTATCTTAGGGCCGGGCACCGGGGAGCTGTTTTTT.

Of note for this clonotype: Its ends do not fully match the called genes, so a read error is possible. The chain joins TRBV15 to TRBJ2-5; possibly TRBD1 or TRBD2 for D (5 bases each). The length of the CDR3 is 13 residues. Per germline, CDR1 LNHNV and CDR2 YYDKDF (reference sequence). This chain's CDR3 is CATNRVRGETQYF. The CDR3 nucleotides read TGTGCCACCAACAGAGTGAGGGGAGAGACCCAGTACTTC.

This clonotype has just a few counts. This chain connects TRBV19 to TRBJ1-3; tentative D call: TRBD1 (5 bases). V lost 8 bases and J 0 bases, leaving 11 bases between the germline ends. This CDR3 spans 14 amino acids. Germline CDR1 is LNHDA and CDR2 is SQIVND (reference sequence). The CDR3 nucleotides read TGTGCCAGTGAAACAGGTCTCTCTGGAAACACCATATATTTT. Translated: CASETGLSGNTIYF. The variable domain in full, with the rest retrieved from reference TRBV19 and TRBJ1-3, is DGGITQSPKYLFRKEGQNVTLSCEQNLNHDAMYWYRQDPGQGLRLIYYSQIVNDFQKGDIAEGYSVSREKKESFPLTVTSAQKNPTAFYLCASETGLSGNTIYFGEGSWLTVV.

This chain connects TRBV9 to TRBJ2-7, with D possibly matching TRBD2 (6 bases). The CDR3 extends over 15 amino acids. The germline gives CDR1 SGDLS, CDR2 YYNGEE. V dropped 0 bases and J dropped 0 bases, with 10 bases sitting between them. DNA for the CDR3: TGTGCCAGCAGCGTAGCCTGGGACTCCTCCTACGAGCAGTACTTC. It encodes CASSVAWDSSYEQYF.

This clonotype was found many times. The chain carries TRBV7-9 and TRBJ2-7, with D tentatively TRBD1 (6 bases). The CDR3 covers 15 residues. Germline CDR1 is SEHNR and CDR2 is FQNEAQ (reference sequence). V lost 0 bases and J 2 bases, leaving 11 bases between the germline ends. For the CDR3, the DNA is TGTGCCAGCAGCTTAGCGCAAGGGGGAACCTACGAGCAGTACTTC. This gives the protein CASSLAQGGTYEQYF.

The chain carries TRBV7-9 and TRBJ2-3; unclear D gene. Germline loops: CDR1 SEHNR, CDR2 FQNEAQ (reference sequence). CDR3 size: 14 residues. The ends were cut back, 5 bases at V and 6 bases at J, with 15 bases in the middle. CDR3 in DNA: TGTGCCAGCAGCCCATCTACGGGCCACGATACGCAGTATTTT. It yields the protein CASSPSTGHDTQYF.

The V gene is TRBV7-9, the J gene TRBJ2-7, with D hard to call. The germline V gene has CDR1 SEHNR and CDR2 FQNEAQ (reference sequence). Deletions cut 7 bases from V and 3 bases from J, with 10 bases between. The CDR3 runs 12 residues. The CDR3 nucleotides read TGTGCCAGCACCCGTTTAGGCTACGAGCAGTACTTC. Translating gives CASTRLGYEQYF. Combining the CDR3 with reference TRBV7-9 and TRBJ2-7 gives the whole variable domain DTGVSQNPRHKITKRGQNVTFRCDPISEHNRLYWYRQTLGQGPEFLTYFQNEAQLEKSRLLSDRFSAERPKGSFSTLEIQRTEQGDSAMYLCASTRLGYEQYFGPGTRLTVT.

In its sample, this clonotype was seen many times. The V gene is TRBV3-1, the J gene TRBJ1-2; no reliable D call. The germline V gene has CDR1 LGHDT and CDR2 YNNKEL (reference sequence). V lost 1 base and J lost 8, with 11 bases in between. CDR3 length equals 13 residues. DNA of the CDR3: TGTGCCAGCAGCCAAGTCTTAGTCGGCGGCTACACCTTC. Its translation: CASSQVLVGGYTF.

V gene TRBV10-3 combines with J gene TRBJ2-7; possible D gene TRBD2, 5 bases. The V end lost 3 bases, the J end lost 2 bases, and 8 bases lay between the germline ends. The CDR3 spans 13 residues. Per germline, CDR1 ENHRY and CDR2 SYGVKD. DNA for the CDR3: TGTGCCATCAGTGACCCAGCGGCCTACGAGCAGTACTTC. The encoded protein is CAISDPAAYEQYF.

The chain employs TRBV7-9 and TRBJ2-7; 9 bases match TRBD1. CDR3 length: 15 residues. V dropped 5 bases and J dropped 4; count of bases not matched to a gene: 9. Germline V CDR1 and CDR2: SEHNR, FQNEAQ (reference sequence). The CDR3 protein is CASSGGRDRAYEQYF. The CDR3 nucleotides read TGTGCCAGCAGCGGAGGTCGGGACAGGGCTTACGAGCAGTACTTC.

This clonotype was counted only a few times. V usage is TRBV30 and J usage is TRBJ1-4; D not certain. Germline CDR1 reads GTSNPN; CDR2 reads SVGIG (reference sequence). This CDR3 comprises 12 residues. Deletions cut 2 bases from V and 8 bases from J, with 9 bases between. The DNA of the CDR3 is TGTGCCTGGAGTCTGGACCGGGAAAAACTGTTTTTT. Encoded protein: CAWSLDREKLFF.

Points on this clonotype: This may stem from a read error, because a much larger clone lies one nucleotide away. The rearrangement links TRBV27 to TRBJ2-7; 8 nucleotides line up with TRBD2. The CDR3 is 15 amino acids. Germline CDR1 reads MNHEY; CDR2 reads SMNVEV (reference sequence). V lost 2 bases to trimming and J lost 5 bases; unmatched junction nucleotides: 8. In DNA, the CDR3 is TGTGCCAGCAGTTTAATTCGCGGGGGGCCCCACGAGCAGTACTTC. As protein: CASSLIRGGPHEQYF.

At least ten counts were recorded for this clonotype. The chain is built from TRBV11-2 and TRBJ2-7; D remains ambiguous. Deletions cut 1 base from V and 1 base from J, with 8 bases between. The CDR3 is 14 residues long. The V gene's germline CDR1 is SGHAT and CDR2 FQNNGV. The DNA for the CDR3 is TGTGCCAGCAGCTTAGCCCTGTATTCCTACGAGCAGTACTTC. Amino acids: CASSLALYSYEQYF.

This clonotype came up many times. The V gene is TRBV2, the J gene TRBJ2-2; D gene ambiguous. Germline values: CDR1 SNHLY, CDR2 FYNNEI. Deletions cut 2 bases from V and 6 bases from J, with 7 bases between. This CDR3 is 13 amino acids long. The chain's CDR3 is CASSETVPGELFF. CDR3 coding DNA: TGTGCCAGCAGTGAAACGGTGCCCGGGGAGCTGTTTTTT. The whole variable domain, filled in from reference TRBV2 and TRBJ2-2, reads EPEVTQTPSHQVTQMGQEVILRCVPISNHLYFYWYRQILGQKVEFLVSFYNNEISEKSEIFDDQFSVERPDGSNFTLKIRSTKLEDSAMYFCASSETVPGELFFGEGSRLTVL.

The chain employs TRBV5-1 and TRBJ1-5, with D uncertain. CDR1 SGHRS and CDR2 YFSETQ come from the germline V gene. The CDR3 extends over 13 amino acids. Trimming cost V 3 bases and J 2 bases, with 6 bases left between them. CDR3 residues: CASSSDGNQPQHF. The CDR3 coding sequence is TGCGCCAGCAGCTCGGACGGCAATCAGCCCCAGCATTTT.

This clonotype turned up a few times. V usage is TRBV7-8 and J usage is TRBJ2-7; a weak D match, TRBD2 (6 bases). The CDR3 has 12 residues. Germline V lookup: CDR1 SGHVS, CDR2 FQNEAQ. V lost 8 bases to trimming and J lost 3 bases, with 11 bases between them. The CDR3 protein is CASSEGLYEQYF. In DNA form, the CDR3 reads TGTGCCAGCTCGGAGGGACTCTACGAGCAGTACTTC.

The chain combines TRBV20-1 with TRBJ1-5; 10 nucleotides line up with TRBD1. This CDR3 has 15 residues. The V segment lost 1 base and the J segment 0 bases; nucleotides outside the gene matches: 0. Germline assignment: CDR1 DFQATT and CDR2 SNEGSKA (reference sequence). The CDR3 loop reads CSARGDRGSNQPQHF. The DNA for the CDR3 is TGCAGTGCTAGAGGGGACAGGGGTAGCAATCAGCCCCAGCATTTT.